Detailed here is one T cell receptor (beta chain). As originally analysed: Researchers report that nucleated cell counts were estimated from reference gene primer amplification. The assay was immunoSEQ multiplex PCR, and TCRdb's table has in-frame clones only and misses some. That table furnishes V, J and clone size, whereas the DNA furnished D and trimming. Of about 90,000 clones in the sample, around three quarters were seen once. This record belongs to a study of blood T cell repertoires in COVID-19. Study overall: Nucleic acid was either cDNA or gDNA, and it came from T cells, B-cell-depleted T cells, or PBMCs.

Germline V gene data show CDR1 as SNHLY and CDR2 as FYNNEI. This CDR3 is 15 amino acids long. The V segment lost 2 bases and the J segment 6 bases; nucleotides outside the gene matches: 6. This chain uses TRBV2 with TRBJ1-5; 8 bases fit TRBD1. The source material was peripheral blood. The receptor comes from a woman aged 70-85 years with acute or convalescent COVID-19. Written as DNA, the CDR3 is TGTGCCAGCAGTGAACAGTCAGGGGGCCTTCAGCCCCAGCATTTT. It is translated as CASSEQSGGLQPQHF.